This TCR beta chain was identified during a study of cytomegalovirus exposure and HLA in healthy donors. Overall study findings and caveats: Common viral pathogens (according to a later analysis) appeared linked to several of the most significant clusters.

The PCR had 60 Vbeta and 13 Jbeta primers. Clones were sequenced by immunoSEQ multiplex PCR, and TCRdb holds only the in-frame ones, with some missing. The table has about 200,000 clones, about 80% seen once. Turning to this clone: What it binds is unknown.

V lost 7 bases and J lost 3; bases outside the gene matches: 7. This CDR3 spans 14 amino acids. Germline V CDR1 and CDR2: SGHRS, YFSETQ. The receptor's source is a man between 35 and 55 years old in good health and CMV-seronegative. The genes are TRBV5-1 and TRBJ2-1; TRBD1 aligns across 7 bases. The sample consisted of PBMCs. This CDR3 reads CASGIGTDYNEQFF. CDR3 DNA: TGCGCCAGCGGCATCGGGACAGACTACAATGAGCAGTTCTTC. Supplemented by reference TRBV5-1 and TRBJ2-1, the full variable domain reads KAGVTQTPRYLIKTRGQQVTLSCSPISGHRSVSWYQQTPGQGLQFLFEYFSETQRNKGNFPGRFSGRQFSNSRSEMNVSTLELGDSALYLCASGIGTDYNEQFFGPGTRLTVL.